Listed here are 26 T cell receptor beta chains from one sample, sequenced in a study of T-cell memory formation after mild COVID-19. Each CDR3 protein is one row after TCRdb ran MiXCR on the 5' RACE reads. The sample lists 560,000 or so distinct CDR3 sequences, around 15% occurring once. Sequenced sample: PBMCs or a T cell subset sorted from them (not recorded which). The receptors shown here come from an adult woman who had mild COVID-19 (a few samples of this study predate the infection). Cell type and time point are not known.

This clonotype came up many times. The chain combines TRBV7-6 with TRBJ2-5, with D possibly matching TRBD1 (6 bases). From germline, CDR1 is SGHVS and CDR2 FNYEAQ. This CDR3 is built from 16 residues. V gave up 3 bases and J gave up 5 bases, with 19 bases separating them. As DNA, the CDR3 is TGTGCCAGCAGCTTCGAGACAGGAAGGGGTGGGGAGACCCAGTACTTC. Protein product: CASSFETGRGGETQYF.

This clonotype was observed a handful of times. This chain links TRBV5-1 with TRBJ2-1; TRBD1 matches 10 bases. Trimming cost V 4 bases and J 3 bases; bases outside gene matches: 10. Germline CDR1 is SGHRS and CDR2 is YFSETQ. This CDR3 comprises 17 residues. In DNA form, the CDR3 reads TGCGCCAGCAGCGCGAGGGGTGGGACAGGGGTCTACAATGAGCAGTTCTTC. The encoded protein is CASSARGGTGVYNEQFF. Looking up the rest from reference TRBV5-1 and TRBJ2-1 gives the full variable domain: KAGVTQTPRYLIKTRGQQVTLSCSPISGHRSVSWYQQTPGQGLQFLFEYFSETQRNKGNFPGRFSGRQFSNSRSEMNVSTLELGDSALYLCASSARGGTGVYNEQFFGPGTRLTVL.

The CDR3 bases are TGTGCCAGCAGCCAAGAGGGGACTAGCGGAAGGCATACGCAGTATTTT. Protein sequence: CASSQEGTSGRHTQYF. The chain links TRBV3-1 to TRBJ2-3, with TRBD2 identical over 11 bases. V shed 0 bases, J shed 7 bases, and the junction held 6 bases outside the gene matches. The CDR3 covers 16 residues. CDR1 LGHDT and CDR2 YNNKEL come from the germline V gene (reference sequence).

This clonotype was counted a few times. The J gene is TRBJ1-5, the V gene TRBV19, with D maybe TRBD1 (6 bases). The CDR3 is made up of 13 amino acids. Germline V CDR1 and CDR2: LNHDA, SQIVND (reference sequence). V was shortened by 7 bases and J by 3 bases, with 10 bases between the two germline ends. The CDR3 sequence: CASNGGHNQPQHF. Here the CDR3 DNA reads TGTGCCAGTAACGGGGGCCACAATCAGCCCCAGCATTTT.

This clonotype has just a few counts. The V call is TRBV6-1, the J call TRBJ1-2; the D gene is possibly TRBD1 (6 bases). This CDR3 is built from 14 residues. The germline V gene has CDR1 MNHNS and CDR2 SASEGT. V lost 0 bases and J lost 3, with 8 bases in between. This chain's CDR3 is CASSEARGYYGYTF. The CDR3 region has the DNA TGTGCCAGCAGTGAAGCGAGGGGGTACTATGGCTACACCTTC.

This clonotype came up many times. Here the CDR3 DNA reads TGTGCCAGCAGCCGCGGGACAGTGAACACTGAAGCTTTCTTT. Translating it yields CASSRGTVNTEAFF. This rearrangement joins TRBV3-1 to TRBJ1-1, with 7 bases matching TRBD1. CDR1 is LGHDT, CDR2 YNNKEL, per germline (reference sequence). This CDR3 spans 14 amino acids. J lost 0 bases, V lost 4 bases, and 2 bases had no gene match.

This clonotype was seen more than once but under ten times. The chain has TRBV4-3 and TRBJ1-5; D gene unclear. Trimming took 0 bases from V and 0 from J, leaving 9 bases between them. This CDR3 has 16 amino acids. Germline CDR1 reads LGHNA; CDR2 reads YSLEER. CDR3 protein: CASSQELDYSNQPQHF. CDR3 coding DNA: TGCGCCAGCAGCCAAGAATTGGATTATAGCAATCAGCCCCAGCATTTT.

This clonotype was counted between two and nine times. The chain uses TRBV2 and TRBJ1-1, with D unclear. Germline V gives CDR1 SNHLY, CDR2 FYNNEI. The CDR3 length is 16 residues. The ends were cut back, 1 base at V and 0 bases at J, with 12 bases in the middle. CDR3 bases: TGTGCCAGCAGTGAAGGTCAGTCGATCATGAACACTGAAGCTTTCTTT. Translated, it gives CASSEGQSIMNTEAFF. The entire variable domain, with the rest obtained from reference TRBV2 and TRBJ1-1, is as follows: EPEVTQTPSHQVTQMGQEVILRCVPISNHLYFYWYRQILGQKVEFLVSFYNNEISEKSEIFDDQFSVERPDGSNFTLKIRSTKLEDSAMYFCASSEGQSIMNTEAFFGQGTRLTVV.

The chain combines TRBV7-2 with TRBJ2-1; 9 nucleotides line up with TRBD2. V shed 4 bases and J 2 bases; nucleotides not matched to a gene: 3. This CDR3 has 15 residues. Germline V gene lookup returns CDR1 SGHTA and CDR2 FQGNSA. The CDR3 sequence is CASSSSGRTYNEQFF. The CDR3 bases are TGTGCCAGCAGCTCAAGCGGGAGGACCTACAATGAGCAGTTCTTC.

Only a few counts were recorded for this clonotype. This chain uses TRBV5-1 with TRBJ1-1, with D possibly matching TRBD1 (5 bases). Germline V lookup: CDR1 SGHRS, CDR2 YFSETQ. The CDR3 sequence is 13 residues long. Between the trimmed V and J ends, which lost 4 bases and 0 bases, there was a span of 7 bases. In nucleotides, the CDR3 is TGCGCCAGCAGCGTGACAGTGAACACTGAAGCTTTCTTT. Its protein is CASSVTVNTEAFF.

This clonotype showed up just a few times. The chain employs TRBV7-9 and TRBJ2-1; 8 bases are shared with TRBD2. CDR1 is SEHNR and CDR2 is FQNEAQ in the germline V gene (reference sequence). Losses at the gene ends were 7 bases for V and 11 bases for J; bases not matched to a gene: 16. The CDR3 has 15 amino acids. Here the CDR3 DNA reads TGTGCCAGCACCTTGGAGTTGGTAGCGGGACCCAAGCAGTTCTTC. It yields the protein CASTLELVAGPKQFF.

This chain links TRBV6-5 with TRBJ2-6, with D possibly called TRBD1 or TRBD2 (5 bases each). Trimming pared 0 bases from V and 2 bases from J, leaving 11 bases between. This CDR3 has 17 residues. Germline CDR1 is MNHEY and CDR2 is SVGAGI. For the CDR3, the DNA is TGTGCCAGCAGTTACTCGATAGTGGGGGCTGGGGCCAACGTCCTGACTTTC. This gives the protein CASSYSIVGAGANVLTF.

This clonotype was counted between two and nine times. The rearrangement uses TRBV4-2 and TRBJ2-7; 7 bases fit TRBD1. The junction had 0 bases not matched to a gene; V was cut back by 0 bases and J by 7 bases. The CDR3 has 12 amino acids. Per the germline V gene, CDR1 is LGHNA and CDR2 is YNFKEQ. The CDR3 spells CASSQETGEQYF. CDR3 DNA sequence: TGTGCCAGCAGCCAAGAGACAGGGGAGCAGTACTTC.

The chain links TRBV29-1 to TRBJ1-1; 9 positions agree with TRBD1. This CDR3 has 16 amino acids. V lost 3 bases to trimming and J lost 1 base; unmatched junction nucleotides: 9. Germline values: CDR1 SQVTM, CDR2 ANQGSEA. DNA of the CDR3: TGCAGCGTTGAGACCCTTGGACAGGGGAGGAACACTGAAGCTTTCTTT. It is translated as CSVETLGQGRNTEAFF.

The genes are TRBV18 and TRBJ2-7; D might be TRBD1 (6 bases). Deletions cut 5 bases from V and 6 bases from J, with 14 bases between. CDR1 is KGHSH, CDR2 LQKENI, per germline. This CDR3 region has 13 residues. The CDR3 is CASSGGQRREQYF. The CDR3 DNA reads TGTGCCAGCTCAGGTGGACAGAGGCGCGAGCAGTACTTC.

This clonotype was counted a few times. This chain links TRBV7-2 with TRBJ1-2, with 8 bases fitting TRBD1. The V gene end was trimmed by 3 bases and the J gene end by 4 bases; junction bases not matched to a gene: 7. Germline V gene data show CDR1 as SGHTA and CDR2 as FQGNSA. CDR3 length: 15 residues. Written as DNA, the CDR3 is TGTGCCAGCAGCTTTTTTGGACAGGGCGGCTATGGCTACACCTTC. Amino acid sequence: CASSFFGQGGYGYTF.

The V call is TRBV6-1, the J call TRBJ1-5; no definite D call. With 7 bases removed from V and 2 bases from J, the gap between germline ends came to 12 bases. Germline V lookup: CDR1 MNHNS, CDR2 SASEGT. This CDR3 spans 14 amino acids. Written as DNA, the CDR3 is TGTGCCAGCACCCGGTATGGTGGCAATCAGCCCCAGCATTTT. Its protein is CASTRYGGNQPQHF.

The rearrangement uses TRBV20-1 and TRBJ2-1, with 10 bases that match TRBD1. Trimming cost V 0 bases and J 7 bases; bases outside gene matches: 6. The length of the CDR3 is 15 residues. Germline assignment: CDR1 DFQATT and CDR2 SNEGSKA (reference sequence). The chain's CDR3 is CSAREAGQGVNEQFF. DNA for the CDR3: TGCAGTGCTAGAGAAGCCGGACAGGGGGTGAATGAGCAGTTCTTC.

This chain links TRBV19 with TRBJ2-3; D is undetermined. This CDR3 is 15 amino acids long. Germline CDR1 is LNHDA and CDR2 is SQIVND (reference sequence). The V end was cut by 5 bases, the J end by 2 bases, with 14 bases between. The CDR3 here is CASSFTARLTDTQYF. The CDR3, as DNA: TGTGCCAGTAGTTTCACCGCCCGCCTCACAGATACGCAGTATTTT.

This clonotype was detected a few times. The gene calls are TRBV4-2 and TRBJ2-1; TRBD1 agrees at 8 bases. The V segment lost 0 bases and the J segment 8 bases; nucleotides outside the gene matches: 12. Germline V gives CDR1 LGHNA, CDR2 YNFKEQ. CDR3 size: 17 residues. The CDR3 protein is CASSQDSRRQGSDEQFF. The CDR3 DNA follows: TGTGCCAGCAGCCAAGATTCTCGGAGACAGGGGAGCGATGAGCAGTTCTTC.

The chain joins TRBV30 to TRBJ2-7; tentatively, D is TRBD1 (7 bases). Germline V gene sequence: CDR1 GTSNPN, CDR2 SVGIG (reference sequence). V shed 2 bases and J shed 4 bases, with 12 bases lying between them. The CDR3 runs to 13 residues. The CDR3 nucleotides are TGTGCCTGGAGTTCTCAGGGGGGTTACGAGCAGTACTTC. Its protein product is CAWSSQGGYEQYF.

The chain is built from TRBV7-2 and TRBJ1-5; 8 bases align to TRBD1. V gave up 5 bases and J gave up 6 bases; unmatched junction bases: 9. From germline, CDR1 is SGHTA and CDR2 FQGNSA. The CDR3 covers 15 residues. The DNA for the CDR3 is TGTGCCAGCAGCAAGGGACAGGATTCGATTCAGCCCCAGCATTTT. Amino acid sequence: CASSKGQDSIQPQHF. The full variable domain, with the rest looked up from reference TRBV7-2 and TRBJ1-5, is GAGVSQSPSNKVTEKGKDVELRCDPISGHTALYWYRQSLGQGLEFLIYFQGNSAPDKSGLPSDRFSAERTGGSVSTLTIQRTQQEDSAVYLCASSKGQDSIQPQHFGDGTRLSIL.

This clonotype was seen a handful of times. The chain combines TRBV7-9 with TRBJ1-1; the D is unclear. V dropped 1 base and J dropped 0 bases, with 15 bases sitting between them. Germline V gene data show CDR1 as SEHNR and CDR2 as FQNEAQ (reference sequence). The CDR3 consists of 17 residues. CDR3 nucleotides: TGTGCCAGCAGCTTAGGTGCTGGTCGGCAGGTGAACACTGAAGCTTTCTTT. It codes for CASSLGAGRQVNTEAFF. Combining the CDR3 with reference TRBV7-9 and TRBJ1-1 gives the whole variable domain DTGVSQNPRHKITKRGQNVTFRCDPISEHNRLYWYRQTLGQGPEFLTYFQNEAQLEKSRLLSDRFSAERPKGSFSTLEIQRTEQGDSAMYLCASSLGAGRQVNTEAFFGQGTRLTVV.

The chain uses TRBV11-2 and TRBJ2-1, with 10 positions matching TRBD2. This CDR3 is built from 16 residues. Germline loops: CDR1 SGHAT, CDR2 FQNNGV. V shed 5 bases, J shed 9 bases, and the junction held 13 bases outside the gene matches. The CDR3, as DNA: TGTGCCAGCAGCGTCTTAGCGGGAGGCCCAACACTTGAGCAGTTCTTC. Encoded protein: CASSVLAGGPTLEQFF.

There are many counts of this clonotype. This chain uses TRBV9 with TRBJ1-1, with D hard to call. Trimming shortened V by 4 bases and J by 1 base, and 11 bases separated the two germline ends. The CDR3 loop spans 14 amino acids. Germline lookup yields CDR1 SGDLS and CDR2 YYNGEE. The DNA of the CDR3 is TGTGCCAGCAGCCCCCGGCCAGGGAACACTGAAGCTTTCTTT. It is translated as CASSPRPGNTEAFF.

This clonotype was picked up a small number of times. The chain employs TRBV5-1 and TRBJ2-7; TRBD2 matches at 7 bases. Unmatched junction bases numbered 3, after V lost 1 base and J lost 2 bases. Germline V lookup: CDR1 SGHRS, CDR2 YFSETQ. This CDR3 contains 14 residues. CDR3 amino acids: CASSLTSGAYEQYF. CDR3 nucleotide sequence: TGCGCCAGCAGCTTGACCAGCGGGGCCTACGAGCAGTACTTC. Complete variable domain (other parts from reference TRBV5-1 and TRBJ2-7): KAGVTQTPRYLIKTRGQQVTLSCSPISGHRSVSWYQQTPGQGLQFLFEYFSETQRNKGNFPGRFSGRQFSNSRSEMNVSTLELGDSALYLCASSLTSGAYEQYFGPGTRLTVT.